The text below deals with one T cell receptor (beta chain). The CDR3 spans 15 residues. CDR1 MNHEY and CDR2 SMNVEV come from the germline V gene (reference sequence). The V gene end was trimmed by 5 bases and the J gene end by 4 bases; junction bases not matched to a gene: 3. This sample was included in a study of blood T cell repertoires in COVID-19. Whole-study context: The United States, Italy and Spain supplied acute and convalescent COVID-19 samples.

Method: immunoSEQ multiplex PCR; TCRdb's copy keeps in-frame clones and lacks some. This sample carries around 250,000 clones, approximately 90% of them seen once, and the ten largest clones take over 1%. Allocation to cohorts depended on clinical history reported by the participants. The receptor comes from a woman in her thirties or forties with acute COVID-19. The sample taken for sequencing was PBMCs or T cells enriched from blood (not recorded which). V is TRBV27 and J is TRBJ2-5; TRBD2 aligns across 14 bases. The CDR3 nucleotides are TGTGCCAGCAGTAAGGGACTAGCGGGAGTAGAGACCCAGTACTTC. Encoded protein: CASSKGLAGVETQYF.